This T cell receptor (beta chain) was sequenced during a study of T cell repertoires in cytomegalovirus infection. This clonotype came up a few times. Its antigen is not identified. One entry per CDR3 protein, called by TCRdb with MiXCR from the reads. Altogether some 800,000 distinct CDR3 sequences are present, approximately 29% being singletons, with the ten largest covering 9.5% to 15%. Study results and caveats: Dominating the ex vivo response were TCR beta clonotypes that were CMV-specific and HLA-C-restricted.

Looked up from germline, CDR1 is MNHNS and CDR2 is SASEGT. This CDR3 comprises 14 residues. With 1 base removed from V and 0 bases from J, the gap between germline ends came to 7 bases. The chain employs TRBV6-1 and TRBJ2-7, with D unclear. The sequence was obtained from a human donor in good health (CMV status not recorded). Some clones in this sample may be carry-over from other donors' samples. Sequenced material: cultured CD8+ T cells from PBMCs, taken from culture after CMV antigen stimulation. CDR3 protein: CASSEVWGSYEQYF. CDR3 coding DNA: TGTGCCAGCAGTGAAGTCTGGGGCTCCTACGAGCAGTACTTC.